The sequence of this T cell receptor beta chain was determined in a study of blood T cell repertoires in COVID-19. About the research overall: The United States, Italy and Spain supplied acute and convalescent COVID-19 samples.

V lost 5 bases to trimming and J lost 4 bases, with 15 bases between them. The CDR3 loop spans 16 amino acids. Germline loops: CDR1 SGHAT, CDR2 FQNNGV. Using immunoSEQ multiplex PCR, the repertoire was profiled, and TCRdb retains in-frame clones only, with some absent. The sample lists about 62,000 clones, around 89% occurring once. This chain connects TRBV11-2 to TRBJ2-6; tentative D call: TRBD1 (6 bases). This clonotype was obtained from a woman aged 60-75 years with COVID-19, enrolled during active disease. Sequenced material: peripheral blood. This chain's CDR3 is CASSRGPGAGANVLTF. The DNA for the CDR3 is TGTGCCAGCAGCCGAGGTCCAGGGGCCGGGGCCAACGTCCTGACTTTC. The full variable domain, rest sourced from reference TRBV11-2 and TRBJ2-6, is EAGVAQSPRYKIIEKRQSVAFWCNPISGHATLYWYQQILGQGPKLLIQFQNNGVVDDSQLPKDRFSAERLKGVDSTLKIQPAKLEDSAVYLCASSRGPGAGANVLTFGAGSRLTVL.